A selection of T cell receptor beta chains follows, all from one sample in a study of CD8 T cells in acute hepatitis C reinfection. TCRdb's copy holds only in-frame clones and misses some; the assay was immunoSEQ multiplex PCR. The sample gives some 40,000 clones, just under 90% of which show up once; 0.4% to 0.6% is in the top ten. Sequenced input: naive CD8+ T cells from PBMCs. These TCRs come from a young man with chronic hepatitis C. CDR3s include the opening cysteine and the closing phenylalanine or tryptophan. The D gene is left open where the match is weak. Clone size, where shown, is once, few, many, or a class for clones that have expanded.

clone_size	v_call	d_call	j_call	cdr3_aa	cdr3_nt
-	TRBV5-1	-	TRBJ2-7	CASSIDPGHSYEQYF	TGCGCCAGCAGCATTGACCCGGGACACTCCTACGAGCAGTACTTC
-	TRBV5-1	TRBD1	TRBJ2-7	CASSSGTGAYEQYF	TGCGCCAGCAGCTCCGGGACAGGGGCCTACGAGCAGTACTTC
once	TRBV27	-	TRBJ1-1	CASTALGGYTEAFF	TGTGCCAGCACTGCGTTAGGGGGTTACACTGAAGCTTTCTTT
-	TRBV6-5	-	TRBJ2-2	CASSYSTRAAGELFF	TGTGCCAGCAGTTACTCGACCAGGGCGGCCGGGGAGCTGTTTTTT
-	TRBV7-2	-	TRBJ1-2	CASSPRTVDYGYTF	TGTGCCAGCAGCCCGAGGACCGTAGACTATGGCTACACCTTC
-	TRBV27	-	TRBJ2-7	CASSPSAGGWFEQYF	TGTGCCAGCAGTCCCTCGGCAGGGGGGTGGTTCGAGCAGTACTTC
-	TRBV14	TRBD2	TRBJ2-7	CASSPRIAGGLNEQYF	TGTGCCAGCAGCCCACGGATAGCGGGAGGGTTAAACGAGCAGTACTTC
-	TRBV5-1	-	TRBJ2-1	CASSLSDSSYNEQFF	TGCGCCAGCAGCTTAAGCGATAGCTCCTACAATGAGCAGTTCTTC
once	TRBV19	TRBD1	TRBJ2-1	CASSMGDSSYNEQFF	TGTGCCAGTAGTATGGGGGACAGCTCCTACAATGAGCAGTTCTTC
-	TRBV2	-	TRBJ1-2	CASSENSQNYGYTF	TGTGCCAGCAGTGAAAACAGTCAGAACTATGGCTACACCTTC
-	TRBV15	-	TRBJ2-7	CATSRDGLSSYEQYF	TGTGCCACCAGCAGAGATGGGCTCAGCTCCTACGAGCAGTACTTC
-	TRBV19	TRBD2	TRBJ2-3	CASNPTAGGDTQYF	TGTGCCAGTAACCCAACCGCGGGGGGGGATACGCAGTATTTT
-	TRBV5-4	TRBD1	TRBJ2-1	CASSSQGPYNEQFF	TGTGCCAGCAGCTCACAGGGGCCCTACAATGAGCAGTTCTTC
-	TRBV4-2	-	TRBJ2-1	CASSQDLLGPRLLEQFF	TGTGCCAGCAGCCAAGATCTGCTCGGCCCAAGACTTCTAGAGCAGTTCTTC
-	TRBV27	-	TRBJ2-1	CASSVDRYNEQFF	TGTGCCAGCAGTGTAGACAGGTACAATGAGCAGTTCTTC
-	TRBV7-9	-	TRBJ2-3	CASSPTSTDTQYF	TGTGCCAGCAGCCCCACCTCCACAGATACGCAGTATTTT
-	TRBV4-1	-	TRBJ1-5	CASKAPNQPQHF	TGCGCCAGCAAGGCACCTAATCAGCCCCAGCATTTT
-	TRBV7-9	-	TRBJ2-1	CASSPRGYNEQFF	TGTGCCAGCAGCCCCAGGGGCTACAATGAGCAGTTCTTC
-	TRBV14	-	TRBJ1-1	CASSQAGGASEAFF	TGTGCCAGCAGCCAAGCGGGGGGCGCCTCTGAAGCTTTCTTT
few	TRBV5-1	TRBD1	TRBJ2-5	CASSSDRFQETQYF	TGCGCCAGCAGCTCGGACAGGTTCCAAGAGACCCAGTACTTC
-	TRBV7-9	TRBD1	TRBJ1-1	CASSWDRGSSTIMNTEAFF	TGTGCCAGCAGCTGGGACAGGGGTTCTTCAACCATAATGAACACTGAAGCTTTCTTT
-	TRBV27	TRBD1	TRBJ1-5	CASSTGTGVNQPQHF	TGTGCCAGCAGCACCGGGACAGGGGTTAATCAGCCCCAGCATTTT
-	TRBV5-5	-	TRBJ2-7	CASSFRDSEGFYEQYF	TGTGCCAGCAGCTTTCGGGACTCCGAGGGATTCTACGAGCAGTACTTC
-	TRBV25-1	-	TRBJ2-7	CASSDGYEQYF	TGTGCCAGCAGTGATGGCTACGAGCAGTACTTC
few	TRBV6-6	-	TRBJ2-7	CASSPTSGDYEQYF	TGTGCCAGCAGCCCGACCTCCGGCGACTACGAGCAGTACTTC
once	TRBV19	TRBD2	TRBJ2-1	CASSSGGGRIYNEQFF	TGTGCCAGTAGTTCCGGGGGCGGGAGGATCTACAATGAGCAGTTCTTC
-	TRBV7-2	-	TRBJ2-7	CASSSRKAAPAYEQYF	TGTGCCAGCAGCTCCCGCAAGGCAGCTCCCGCCTACGAGCAGTACTTC
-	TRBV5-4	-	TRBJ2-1	CASRLQGTTEQFF	TGTGCCAGCAGGCTACAGGGGACTACTGAGCAGTTCTTC
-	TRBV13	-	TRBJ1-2	CASSLGLGQSYGYTF	TGTGCCAGCAGCTTAGGCCTCGGACAGAGCTATGGCTACACCTTC
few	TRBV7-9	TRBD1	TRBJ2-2	CASSQTGTGPGELFF	TGTGCCAGCAGCCAAACCGGGACAGGGCCCGGGGAGCTGTTTTTT
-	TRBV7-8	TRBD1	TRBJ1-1	CASSSLQGAATEAFF	TGTGCCAGCAGCTCGTTACAGGGGGCGGCCACTGAAGCTTTCTTT
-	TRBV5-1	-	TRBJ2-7	CASRGGNTYEQYF	TGCGCCAGCCGTGGAGGAAACACCTACGAGCAGTACTTC
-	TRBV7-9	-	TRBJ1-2	CASRPDREGYTF	TGTGCCAGCAGACCCGACAGAGAGGGCTACACCTTC
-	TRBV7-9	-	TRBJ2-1	CAITSKGGPAPYNEQFF	TGTGCCATTACCTCTAAGGGGGGGCCAGCCCCCTACAATGAGCAGTTCTTC
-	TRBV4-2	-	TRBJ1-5	CASSQESGAGNQPQHF	TGTGCCAGCAGCCAAGAATCCGGGGCTGGAAATCAGCCCCAGCATTTT
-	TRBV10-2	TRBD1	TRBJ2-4	CASSESRGLAKNIQYF	TGCGCCAGCAGTGAGTCGAGGGGGCTAGCCAAAAACATTCAGTACTTC
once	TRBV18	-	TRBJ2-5	CASSPRAGAGEETQYF	TGTGCCAGCTCACCACGAGCCGGGGCCGGAGAGGAGACCCAGTACTTC
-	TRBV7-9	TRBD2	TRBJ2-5	CASSPSGRQETQYF	TGTGCCAGCAGCCCCAGCGGGAGGCAAGAGACCCAGTACTTC
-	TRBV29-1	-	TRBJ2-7	CSATQGYEQYF	TGCAGCGCCACACAGGGCTACGAGCAGTACTTC
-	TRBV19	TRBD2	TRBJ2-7	CASSMMLGEGFSLEQYF	TGTGCCAGTAGTATGATGCTCGGGGAGGGATTCTCGCTCGAGCAGTACTTC
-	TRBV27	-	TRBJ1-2	CASSQGGYGYTF	TGTGCCAGCAGTCAAGGGGGGTATGGCTACACCTTC
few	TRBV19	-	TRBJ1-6	CASSISGVGSPLHF	TGTGCCAGTAGTATCTCGGGGGTGGGTTCACCCCTCCACTTT
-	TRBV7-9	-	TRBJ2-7	CASSPVGGNVYEQYF	TGTGCCAGCAGCCCCGTGGGAGGAAACGTCTACGAGCAGTACTTC
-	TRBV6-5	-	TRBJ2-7	CASSYDSQAYEQYF	TGTGCCAGCAGTTACGACAGCCAAGCCTACGAGCAGTACTTC
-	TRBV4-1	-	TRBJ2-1	CARSPCGSYNEQFF	TGCGCCAGGTCGCCTTGCGGCTCCTACAATGAGCAGTTCTTC
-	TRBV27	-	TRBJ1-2	CASSLSREGRPNGYTF	TGTGCCAGCAGTTTATCCCGCGAGGGGAGGCCCAATGGCTACACCTTC
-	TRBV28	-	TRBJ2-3	CASSLLGRVTDTQYF	TGTGCCAGCAGTTTACTCGGCCGAGTCACAGATACGCAGTATTTT
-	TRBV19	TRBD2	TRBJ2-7	CASSIRGSSYEQYF	TGTGCCAGTAGTATCCGCGGGAGCTCCTACGAGCAGTACTTC
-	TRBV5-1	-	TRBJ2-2	CASSFGFGELFF	TGCGCCAGCAGCTTTGGGTTCGGGGAGCTGTTTTTT
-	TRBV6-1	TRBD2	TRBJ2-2	CASSERLAGYTGELFF	TGTGCCAGCAGTGAAAGGCTAGCGGGATATACCGGGGAGCTGTTTTTT
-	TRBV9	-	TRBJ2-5	CASSVGGMLKGETQYF	TGTGCCAGCAGCGTAGGGGGGATGCTTAAGGGAGAGACCCAGTACTTC
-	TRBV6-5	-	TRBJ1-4	CASSDSRTNEKLFF	TGTGCCAGCAGCGACAGCCGGACTAATGAAAAACTGTTTTTT
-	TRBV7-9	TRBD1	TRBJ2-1	CASSPGQGVYNEQFF	TGTGCCAGCAGCCCAGGACAGGGGGTCTACAATGAGCAGTTCTTC